The 9 T cell receptor beta chains below were found in one sample sequenced in a study of glioma-infiltrating T cells after dendritic cell vaccination. Here immunoSEQ multiplex PCR was the method, and the copy in TCRdb shows in-frame clones only, minus some. The table includes under 100,000 clones, approximately 81% detected once. The sequencing here drew on blood, taken before dendritic cell vaccination. The receptor set was obtained from a human donor with glioblastoma.

The rearrangement joins TRBV28 to TRBJ1-1; 8 nucleotides match TRBD1. This CDR3 has 14 amino acids. V lost 6 bases, J lost 4 bases, and 7 bases stayed unmatched. Germline V gene sequence: CDR1 MDHEN, CDR2 SYDVKM. As DNA, the CDR3 is TGTGCCAGCAGCCCAGGGGGCCGGGGCACTGAAGCTTTCTTT. It translates to CASSPGGRGTEAFF.

A remark on this clone: The same CDR3 is also encoded by other DNA sequences in this sample. The chain recombines TRBV7-9 with TRBJ1-1, with TRBD1 matching 8 bases. The CDR3 loop spans 13 amino acids. Trimming removed 3 bases from V and 3 bases from J; junction bases left unmatched: 0. Germline CDR1 SEHNR, CDR2 FQNEAQ (reference sequence). Here the CDR3 reads CASSLDRDTEAFF. The CDR3 coding sequence is TGTGCCAGCAGCTTGGACAGGGACACTGAAGCTTTCTTT.

This chain links TRBV19 with TRBJ1-1, with D unresolved. Trimming pared 1 base from V and 0 bases from J, leaving 9 bases between. CDR1 is LNHDA and CDR2 is SQIVND in the germline V gene (reference sequence). This CDR3 region has 15 residues. This chain's CDR3 is CASSIGRGMNTEAFF. CDR3 sequence (DNA): TGTGCCAGTAGTATAGGTCGGGGTATGAACACTGAAGCTTTCTTT.

Details on this clone: This same CDR3 is encoded by further DNA sequences in the sample. This CDR3 is CASSEGAGQGYQYF. The CDR3 nucleotides read TGTGCCAGCAGTGAAGGCGCGGGACAGGGGTACCAGTACTTC. V gene TRBV2 combines with J gene TRBJ2-5; the match to TRBD1 covers 10 bases. The CDR3 spans 14 residues. Germline CDR1 SNHLY, CDR2 FYNNEI. The ends lost 1 base at V and 10 bases at J; junction bases unmatched: 6.

This rearrangement joins TRBV5-1 to TRBJ2-1; 9 positions agree with TRBD2. The V gene's germline CDR1 is SGHRS and CDR2 YFSETQ. J gave up 9 bases and V 6 bases, and 7 bases lay outside the gene matches. The CDR3 sequence is 13 residues long. The CDR3 DNA reads as TGCGCCAGCAAAGCTAGCGGGAATTCTGAGCAGTTCTTC. This gives the protein CASKASGNSEQFF.

CDR3 residues: CASSRGLSSGNTIYF. The CDR3 coding sequence is TGTGCCAGCAGCCGGGGACTTAGCTCTGGAAACACCATATATTTT. The chain links TRBV5-6 to TRBJ1-3, with D possibly TRBD1 on 5 matching bases. From germline, CDR1 is SGHDT and CDR2 YYEEEE. The CDR3 is made up of 15 amino acids. The germline V and J ends were trimmed by 4 bases and 0 bases, with 11 bases remaining between them.

The chain carries TRBV30 and TRBJ1-1; D gene unclear. The CDR3 consists of 13 residues. Trimming stripped 3 bases from V and 1 base from J, with 9 bases between. Germline CDR1 and CDR2: GTSNPN and SVGIG (reference sequence). The CDR3 protein is CAWSPHTNTEAFF. The DNA for the CDR3 is TGTGCCTGGAGCCCACATACGAACACTGAAGCTTTCTTT.

This chain uses TRBV29-1 with TRBJ2-3; the match to TRBD2 covers 10 bases. CDR3 length: 12 amino acids. Trimming cost V 7 bases and J 14 bases; bases outside gene matches: 12. CDR1 is SQVTM, CDR2 ANQGSEA, per germline. Here the CDR3 DNA reads TGCAGCGCCGAAGCTAGCGGGGGCCCCTGGTATTTT. Translation gives CSAEASGGPWYF.

The chain is built from TRBV6-1 and TRBJ1-4; D uncertain. V was clipped by 3 bases and J by 5 bases, with 10 bases between them. Germline CDR1 MNHNS, CDR2 SASEGT. The CDR3 is 14 amino acids. The CDR3 nucleotides read TGTGCCAGCAGTGACCCGGGTCGGAATGAAAAACTGTTTTTT. It specifies CASSDPGRNEKLFF.